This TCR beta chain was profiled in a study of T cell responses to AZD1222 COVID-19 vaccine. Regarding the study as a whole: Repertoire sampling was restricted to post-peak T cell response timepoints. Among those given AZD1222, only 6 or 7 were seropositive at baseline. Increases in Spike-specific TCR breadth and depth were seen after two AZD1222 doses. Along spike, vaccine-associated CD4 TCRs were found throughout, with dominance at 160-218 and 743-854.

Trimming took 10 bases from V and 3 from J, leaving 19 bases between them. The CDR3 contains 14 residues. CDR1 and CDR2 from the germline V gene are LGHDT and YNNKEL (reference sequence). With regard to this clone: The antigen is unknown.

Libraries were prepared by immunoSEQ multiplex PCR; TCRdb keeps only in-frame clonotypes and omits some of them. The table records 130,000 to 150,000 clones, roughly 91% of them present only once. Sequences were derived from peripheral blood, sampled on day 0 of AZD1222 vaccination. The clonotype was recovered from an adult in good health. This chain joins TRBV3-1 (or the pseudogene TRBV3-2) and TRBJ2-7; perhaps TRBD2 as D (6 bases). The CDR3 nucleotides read TGTGCCACGGGACGTGGCGGGACCTTCTACGAGCAGTACTTC. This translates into CATGRGGTFYEQYF.